These T cell receptor beta chains were read from a single sample in a study of T cell responses to AZD1222 COVID-19 vaccine. Using immunoSEQ multiplex PCR, the repertoire was profiled, and TCRdb retains in-frame clones only, with some absent. The table shows about 150,000 clones, with less than 95% occurring only once. Material: peripheral blood, obtained 28 days after the second AZD1222 dose. These receptors originate from an adult who received the AZD1222 COVID-19 vaccine. Each CDR3 is given with its conserved first and last residue. Each record gives: D gene, V gene, J gene, clone size, CDR3 DNA, CDR3 protein. A D gene is named only where the DNA matches it firmly. Size is omitted from some rows. Given values are once, few, many or a class for expanded clones.

NA	TRBV7-9	TRBJ1-1	NA	TGTGCCAGCAGCCGGGGTAGGGACACTGAAGCTTTCTTT	CASSRGRDTEAFF
TRBD1	TRBV5-1	TRBJ2-2	NA	TGCGCCAGCAGCTTGGCCCCGACAGGGTCCACCGGGGAGCTGTTTTTT	CASSLAPTGSTGELFF
TRBD1	TRBV4-1	TRBJ1-5	NA	TGCGCCAGCAGCCAAGAGGGACAGGGGGATCAGCCCCAGCATTTT	CASSQEGQGDQPQHF
NA	TRBV6-5	TRBJ2-7	NA	TGTGCCAGCAGTTACTCATATTTCTCCGAGCAGTACTTC	CASSYSYFSEQYF
NA	TRBV4-1	TRBJ1-2	NA	TGCGCCAGCAGCCCTATTACAGGCGCGAACTCATATGGCTACACCTTC	CASSPITGANSYGYTF
TRBD1	TRBV4-1	TRBJ1-4	NA	TGCGCCAGCAGCCATCAGGACAGGGTAGGAGAAAAACTGTTTTTT	CASSHQDRVGEKLFF
NA	TRBV28	TRBJ1-4	NA	TGTGCCAGCCGCCCGGGTGGGAGGACCGGCGAAAAACTGTTTTTT	CASRPGGRTGEKLFF
NA	TRBV6-1	TRBJ1-6	NA	TGTGCCAGCAGTGACGGCCAGGGGATGGGTTCACCCCTCCACTTT	CASSDGQGMGSPLHF
TRBD2	TRBV28	TRBJ2-5	NA	TGTGCCAGCAGTTTAGGGGGAGGGGAGACCCAGTACTTC	CASSLGGGETQYF
NA	TRBV19	TRBJ2-2	NA	TGTGCCAGTAGTTCACGACATGCGCCGAACACCGGGGAGCTGTTTTTT	CASSSRHAPNTGELFF
TRBD2	TRBV18	TRBJ2-3	NA	TGTGCCAGCTCACCAAGCCAAGCGGGGATTAGCACAGATACGCAGTATTTT	CASSPSQAGISTDTQYF
NA	TRBV2	TRBJ2-1	NA	TGTGCCAGCACGACTGACAATGAGCAGTTCTTC	CASTTDNEQFF
TRBD2	TRBV19	TRBJ2-2	NA	TGTGCCAGTAGTATGCCTAGCGGGAGGGCCCTTTCCGGGGAGCTGTTTTTT	CASSMPSGRALSGELFF
TRBD1	TRBV30	TRBJ1-2	NA	TGTGCCTGGGGACAGGGGGTCTATGGCTACACCTTC	CAWGQGVYGYTF
TRBD1	TRBV6-2/TRBV6-3	TRBJ2-7	NA	TGTGCCAGCAGCTACTGGGACAGGAACTACGAGCAGTACTTC	CASSYWDRNYEQYF
TRBD1	TRBV24-1	TRBJ2-1	few	TGTGCCACCAGCAGAGCCGGGACAGGGATAAATGAGCAGTTCTTC	CATSRAGTGINEQFF
NA	TRBV30	TRBJ1-5	NA	TGTGCCTGGAGTGTACTAGGATTGCAGCCCCAGCATTTT	CAWSVLGLQPQHF
TRBD2	TRBV10-3	TRBJ2-7	NA	TGTGCCATCAGTGGGGGAGCGGGGCCCTTTAACGAGCAGTACTTC	CAISGGAGPFNEQYF
TRBD1	TRBV15	TRBJ1-6	NA	TGTGCCACCAGCAGAGATAGTTGGAGGGGGCGCGATAATTCACCCCTCCACTTT	CATSRDSWRGRDNSPLHF
TRBD1	TRBV2	TRBJ2-7	few	TGTGCCAGCAGTGGATTATCGGGACAGGGTTACGAGCAGTACTTC	CASSGLSGQGYEQYF
NA	TRBV6-5	TRBJ1-1	NA	TGTGCCAGCGAACGGGCCATGAACACTGAAGCTTTCTTT	CASERAMNTEAFF
NA	TRBV5-5	TRBJ2-7	NA	TGTGCCAGTGGAGTGAGGGAGGTCGGGGACCCCCAGTACTTC	CASGVREVGDPQYF
TRBD2	TRBV27	TRBJ2-7	NA	TGTGCCAGCAGTTTCCTACTAGCGGGAGGGCCCTACGAGCAGTACTTC	CASSFLLAGGPYEQYF
TRBD1	TRBV25-1	TRBJ1-2	NA	TGTGCCAGCAGTGAACCCGGACAGGCCCTAGGGGGCTACACCTTC	CASSEPGQALGGYTF
NA	TRBV6-6	TRBJ2-1	NA	TGTGCCAGCACCACTCGGAGACCGAGCTCCTACAATGAGCAGTTCTTC	CASTTRRPSSYNEQFF
NA	TRBV24-1	TRBJ2-7	few	TGTGCCACCGGGGGCCCAAACACCTACGAGCAGTACTTC	CATGGPNTYEQYF
NA	TRBV5-1	TRBJ1-6	once	TGCGCCAGCAGCTCCTCCGGGGATTCACCCCTCCACTTT	CASSSSGDSPLHF
NA	TRBV18	TRBJ2-1	NA	TGTGCCAGCTCCCCACGGTGGGGCGGAAGAGGGGATGAGCAGTTCTTC	CASSPRWGGRGDEQFF
TRBD1	TRBV7-2	TRBJ1-5	once	TGTGCCAGCAGCTTAACGGCCGGCACAGGGGAAGGGCAGCCCCAGCATTTT	CASSLTAGTGEGQPQHF
TRBD2	TRBV6-5	TRBJ2-4	NA	TGTGCCAGCAGGGATGGTGGGGGACTAGATATTCAGTACTTC	CASRDGGGLDIQYF
NA	TRBV13	TRBJ2-3	NA	TGTGCCAGCAGCTTTCCCCGTTCCGAGGGAGGAGATACGCAGTATTTT	CASSFPRSEGGDTQYF
TRBD1	TRBV4-1	TRBJ1-4	NA	TGCGCCAGCAGCCGCATGGGACAGGGGGGGGGCATCGAAAAACTGTTTTTT	CASSRMGQGGGIEKLFF
NA	TRBV7-6	TRBJ2-1	NA	TGTGCCAGCAGCTCTAGTGCCCCACCCTACAATGAGCAGTTCTTC	CASSSSAPPYNEQFF
TRBD2	TRBV19	TRBJ2-2	NA	TGTGCCAGTAAACCGGGACTAGCGGGATCGAACACCGGGGAGCTGTTTTTT	CASKPGLAGSNTGELFF
NA	TRBV7-2	TRBJ2-5	NA	TGTGCCAGCAGCTTAGAGGGGACCCAGTACTTC	CASSLEGTQYF
NA	TRBV7-2	TRBJ1-2	NA	TGTGCCAGCAGCTTAGATCAGAATAACTATGGCTACACCTTC	CASSLDQNNYGYTF
TRBD1	TRBV5-1	TRBJ1-6	NA	TGCGCCAGCAGCTTAGGGACAGGGAAAAATTCACCCCTCCACTTT	CASSLGTGKNSPLHF
TRBD1	TRBV27	TRBJ1-2	NA	TGTGCCAGCAATCCTGGACAGGGCTACTATGGCTACACCTTC	CASNPGQGYYGYTF
NA	TRBV12-5	TRBJ2-2	NA	TGTGCTAGTGGCCTGGGTACAGTGGCCGGGGAGCTGTTTTTT	CASGLGTVAGELFF
NA	TRBV6-5	TRBJ2-1	NA	TGTGCCAGCAGTTACAGTCGCGGGGGCGCTAAGGATGAGCAGTTCTTC	CASSYSRGGAKDEQFF
NA	TRBV5-1	TRBJ1-1	NA	TGCGCCAGCAGCTTGGCCGGGGGCGGGATGGGGTTGAACACTGAAGCTTTCTTT	CASSLAGGGMGLNTEAFF
TRBD1	TRBV28	TRBJ1-3	NA	TGTGCCAGCAGGGGGGACAGAATTAAAGGAAACACCATATATTTT	CASRGDRIKGNTIYF
NA	TRBV30	TRBJ2-3	NA	TGTGCCTGGAGTTTAAAACAGGGTTGGGCAGATACGCAGTATTTT	CAWSLKQGWADTQYF
NA	TRBV7-2	TRBJ1-1	NA	TGTGCCAGCAGCTTAGCAGAAAGCAGGGAAGCTTTCTTT	CASSLAESREAFF
NA	TRBV3-1/TRBV3-2	TRBJ2-3	NA	TGTGCCAGCAGCCAGGGCGCCCAGACAGATACGCAGTATTTT	CASSQGAQTDTQYF
TRBD1	TRBV23-1	TRBJ1-5	NA	TGCGCCAGCAGTCAATCAGGGGGCGTTGTCTCTATTCAGCCCCAGCATTTT	CASSQSGGVVSIQPQHF
TRBD2	TRBV6-5	TRBJ2-7	NA	TGTGCCAGCAGTTACTCCCACTTAGCGGGGAGCTACGAGCAGTACTTC	CASSYSHLAGSYEQYF
TRBD1	TRBV28	TRBJ1-5	NA	TGTGCCAGTGATAAGGGGGCTTGGGGCAATCAGCCCCAGCATTTT	CASDKGAWGNQPQHF
TRBD2	TRBV30	TRBJ2-6	NA	TGTGCCTGGAGGGTACGGGGGGGCTCTGGGGCCAACGTCCTGACTTTC	CAWRVRGGSGANVLTF
NA	TRBV3-1/TRBV3-2	TRBJ1-2	NA	TGTGCCAGCACGGGGAACTATGGCTACACCTTC	CASTGNYGYTF
NA	TRBV5-4	TRBJ1-1	NA	TGTGCCAGCAGCTTGGAGGGGCCCCGCGACGCTTTCTTT	CASSLEGPRDAFF
NA	TRBV3-1/TRBV3-2	TRBJ1-3	NA	TGTGCCAGCAGCCAAGGAATGGGGGCGGGCCCCGGAAACACCATATATTTT	CASSQGMGAGPGNTIYF
TRBD1	TRBV28	TRBJ2-7	NA	TGTGCCAGCACCTCTCCTGCGGACAGGACCCAACTAGTGGTCTTC	CASTSPADRTQLVVF
NA	TRBV6-5	TRBJ1-1	NA	TGTGCCAGCAGTTACTCGCTCCGAGCAGGGACTGAAGCTTTCTTT	CASSYSLRAGTEAFF
TRBD1	TRBV28	TRBJ2-5	NA	TGTGCCAGCACCCCCCCCGCAGGGGGCGCAAAGACCCAGTACTTC	CASTPPAGGAKTQYF
NA	TRBV9	TRBJ2-5	NA	TGTGCCAGCAGCGTAGCTACAGGATTGGGCGGGGCCCAAGAGACCCAGTACTTC	CASSVATGLGGAQETQYF
NA	TRBV5-1	TRBJ2-3	NA	TGCGCCAGCAGCTTTTCGGGAGAAAACGCAGATACGCAGTATTTT	CASSFSGENADTQYF
NA	TRBV2	TRBJ1-2	NA	TGTGCCAGCAGTGGGACAGTTTACTATGGCTACACCTTC	CASSGTVYYGYTF